This T cell receptor beta chain was sequenced in a study of cytomegalovirus exposure and HLA in healthy donors. V lost 2 bases, J lost 5 bases, and 8 bases lay in between. Germline V lookup: CDR1 SGHRS, CDR2 YFSETQ. The CDR3 consists of 13 residues. The study ran its PCR with 60 Vbeta and 13 Jbeta primers. Data came from immunoSEQ multiplex PCR; TCRdb stores just in-frame clones and leaves some out. The sample contains around 76,000 clones, about 69% of which appear only once. V gene TRBV5-1 combines with J gene TRBJ1-5; D uncertain. Sequenced sample: PBMCs. This sequence was found in a woman aged 40 to 50 in good health and CMV-seropositive. CDR3 region: CASSFLGDQPQHF. As DNA, the CDR3 is TGCGCCAGCAGCTTTCTGGGAGATCAGCCCCAGCATTTT.